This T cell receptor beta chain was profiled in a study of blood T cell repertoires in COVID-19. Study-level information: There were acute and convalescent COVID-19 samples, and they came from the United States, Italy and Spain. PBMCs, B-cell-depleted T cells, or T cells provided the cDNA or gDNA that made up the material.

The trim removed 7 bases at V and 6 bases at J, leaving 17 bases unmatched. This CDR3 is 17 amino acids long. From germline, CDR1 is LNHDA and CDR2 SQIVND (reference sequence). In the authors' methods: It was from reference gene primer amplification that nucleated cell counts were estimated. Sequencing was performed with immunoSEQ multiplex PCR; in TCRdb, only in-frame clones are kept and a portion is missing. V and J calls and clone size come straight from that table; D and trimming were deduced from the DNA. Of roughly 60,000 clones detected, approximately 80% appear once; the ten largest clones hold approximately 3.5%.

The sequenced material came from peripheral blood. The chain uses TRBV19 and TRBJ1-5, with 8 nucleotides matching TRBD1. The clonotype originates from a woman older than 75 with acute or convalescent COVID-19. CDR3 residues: CASTSGTGRRLGQPQHF. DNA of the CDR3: TGTGCCAGTACCTCCGGGACAGGAAGGAGGCTGGGTCAGCCCCAGCATTTT.